Listed below are T cell receptor beta chains from one sample, sequenced in a study of T cell repertoires in cytomegalovirus infection. TCRdb analysed the reads with MiXCR anew, one entry per CDR3 protein. The sample consists of some 400,000 distinct CDR3 sequences, roughly 18% of them appearing once. The specimen sequenced was PBMCs. These receptors originate from a human donor in good health (CMV status not recorded). Some clones in this sample may be carry-over from other donors' samples. The CDR3 runs from the conserved cysteine through the conserved F or W. The order of the fields is J gene, clone size, V gene, D gene, CDR3 protein, CDR3 DNA. The D gene is left open where the match is weak. Some rows mark clone size as missing; the rest say once, few, many or name a class of expanded clone.

j_gene: TRBJ2-1
abundance: -
v_gene: TRBV20-1
d_gene: TRBD2
CDR3aa: CSRGRDTYEQFF
CDR3nt: TGCAGCCGTGGGAGGGATACGTATGAGCAGTTCTTC

j_gene: TRBJ2-5
abundance: many
v_gene: TRBV7-9
d_gene: -
CDR3aa: CASSFWRVRGETQYF
CDR3nt: TGTGCCAGCAGCTTTTGGAGGGTTAGAGGAGAGACCCAGTACTTC

j_gene: TRBJ1-3
abundance: -
v_gene: TRBV7-9
d_gene: -
CDR3aa: CATSVGRFGNTIYF
CDR3nt: TGTGCCACCTCCGTGGGGCGATTCGGAAACACCATATATTTT

j_gene: TRBJ2-5
abundance: few
v_gene: TRBV30
d_gene: -
CDR3aa: CAWSVIGREETQYF
CDR3nt: TGTGCCTGGAGTGTAATAGGCAGGGAAGAGACCCAGTACTTC

j_gene: TRBJ2-1
abundance: -
v_gene: TRBV12-3/TRBV12-4
d_gene: -
CDR3aa: CASSLRAGRRAFF
CDR3nt: TGTGCCAGCAGTTTGAGGGCGGGACGCCGGGCGTTCTTC

j_gene: TRBJ2-1
abundance: few
v_gene: TRBV11-3
d_gene: -
CDR3aa: CASSLFAGADEQFF
CDR3nt: TGTGCCAGCAGCTTATTTGCAGGGGCCGATGAGCAGTTCTTC

j_gene: TRBJ2-5
abundance: many
v_gene: TRBV7-2
d_gene: -
CDR3aa: CASSLFQETQYF
CDR3nt: TGTGCCAGCAGCTTATTCCAAGAGACCCAGTACTTC

j_gene: TRBJ2-1
abundance: many
v_gene: TRBV11-2
d_gene: TRBD2
CDR3aa: CASSLGTSDPQFF
CDR3nt: TGTGCCAGCAGCTTAGGGACTAGCGACCCGCAGTTCTTC

j_gene: TRBJ1-1
abundance: few
v_gene: TRBV12-3/TRBV12-4
d_gene: -
CDR3aa: CASSFIPAAVWTEAFF
CDR3nt: TGTGCCAGCAGTTTTATCCCCGCCGCGGTTTGGACTGAAGCTTTCTTT

j_gene: TRBJ2-1
abundance: -
v_gene: TRBV4-1
d_gene: TRBD2
CDR3aa: CASSQLPSGRFYNEQFF
CDR3nt: TGCGCCAGCAGCCAACTACCCAGCGGGAGGTTCTACAATGAGCAGTTCTTC

j_gene: TRBJ2-1
abundance: few
v_gene: TRBV27
d_gene: -
CDR3aa: CASSFGQLPLFF
CDR3nt: TGTGCCAGCAGTTTTGGGCAGCTTCCCCTGTTCTTC

j_gene: TRBJ2-3
abundance: -
v_gene: TRBV11-2
d_gene: TRBD2
CDR3aa: CASSLWTGLAGATDTQYF
CDR3nt: TGTGCCAGCAGCCTATGGACGGGACTAGCGGGGGCCACAGATACGCAGTATTTT

j_gene: TRBJ1-1
abundance: -
v_gene: TRBV2
d_gene: -
CDR3aa: CASSEFMNTEAFF
CDR3nt: TGTGCCAGCAGTGAGTTTATGAACACTGAAGCTTTCTTT

j_gene: TRBJ1-2
abundance: medium-sized
v_gene: TRBV6-2/TRBV6-3
d_gene: -
CDR3aa: CASSYSIGTDGYTF
CDR3nt: TGTGCCAGCAGTTACTCGATAGGGACGGATGGCTACACCTTC

j_gene: TRBJ2-6
abundance: many
v_gene: TRBV27
d_gene: TRBD2
CDR3aa: CASSPTGGGANVLTF
CDR3nt: TGTGCCAGCAGCCCTACGGGAGGTGGGGCCAACGTCCTGACTTTC

j_gene: TRBJ1-2
abundance: -
v_gene: TRBV2
d_gene: TRBD1
CDR3aa: CASRKGAEYGYTF
CDR3nt: TGTGCTTCCCGCAAGGGGGCAGAGTATGGCTACACCTTC

j_gene: TRBJ2-1
abundance: many
v_gene: TRBV7-2
d_gene: TRBD2
CDR3aa: CASSQRSGSGNEQFF
CDR3nt: TGTGCCAGCAGTCAAAGAAGCGGGAGTGGCAATGAGCAGTTCTTC

j_gene: TRBJ1-1
abundance: -
v_gene: TRBV2
d_gene: -
CDR3aa: CASSAARDTEAFF
CDR3nt: TGTGCCAGCAGTGCCGCGCGGGACACTGAAGCTTTCTTT

j_gene: TRBJ2-1
abundance: -
v_gene: TRBV15
d_gene: TRBD1
CDR3aa: CATRLDRASQQSF
CDR3nt: TGTGCCACCCGGTTGGACAGGGCGAGTCAGCAGTCCTTC

j_gene: TRBJ1-2
abundance: -
v_gene: TRBV7-2
d_gene: -
CDR3aa: CASHLSPGAIYGYTF
CDR3nt: TGTGCCAGCCACCTTTCTCCGGGGGCAATTTATGGCTACACCTTC

j_gene: TRBJ2-1
abundance: few
v_gene: TRBV5-1
d_gene: -
CDR3aa: CASSLRKTSYNEQFF
CDR3nt: TGCGCCAGCAGCTTACGAAAAACCTCCTACAATGAGCAGTTCTTC

j_gene: TRBJ1-4
abundance: few
v_gene: TRBV28
d_gene: -
CDR3aa: CASSLAGSEKLFF
CDR3nt: TGTGCCAGCAGTTTGGCGGGGTCGGAAAAACTGTTTTTT

j_gene: TRBJ2-5
abundance: few
v_gene: TRBV18
d_gene: -
CDR3aa: CASSPLPENNQETQYF
CDR3nt: TGTGCCAGCTCACCATTGCCGGAAAACAATCAAGAGACCCAGTACTTC

j_gene: TRBJ1-2
abundance: -
v_gene: TRBV2
d_gene: TRBD1
CDR3aa: CASIWDRGLSGYGYTF
CDR3nt: TGTGCCAGCATCTGGGACAGGGGCCTCTCCGGCTATGGCTACACCTTC

j_gene: TRBJ1-2
abundance: many
v_gene: TRBV2
d_gene: -
CDR3aa: CASSRGGQNYGYTF
CDR3nt: TGTGCCAGCAGCCGCGGGGGTCAGAACTATGGCTACACCTTC

j_gene: TRBJ1-5
abundance: few
v_gene: TRBV2
d_gene: -
CDR3aa: CASSKTGHNQPQHF
CDR3nt: TGTGCCAGCAGTAAAACAGGGCACAATCAGCCCCAGCATTTT

j_gene: TRBJ1-3
abundance: many
v_gene: TRBV7-2
d_gene: -
CDR3aa: CASSLWAGQGNTIYF
CDR3nt: TGTGCCAGCAGCTTATGGGCAGGGCAAGGAAACACCATATATTTT

j_gene: TRBJ1-1
abundance: many
v_gene: TRBV6-1
d_gene: -
CDR3aa: CASTPRGMNTEAFF
CDR3nt: TGTGCCAGCACCCCACGAGGGATGAACACTGAAGCTTTCTTT

j_gene: TRBJ2-1
abundance: -
v_gene: TRBV7-2
d_gene: TRBD2
CDR3aa: CASSSPSGGFNEQFF
CDR3nt: TGTGCCAGCAGCTCGCCTAGCGGGGGTTTCAATGAGCAGTTCTTC

j_gene: TRBJ2-3
abundance: -
v_gene: TRBV7-9
d_gene: -
CDR3aa: CASSFSGFWADTQYF
CDR3nt: TGTGCCAGCAGCTTCTCAGGGTTTTGGGCAGATACGCAGTATTTT

j_gene: TRBJ2-5
abundance: many
v_gene: TRBV7-2
d_gene: -
CDR3aa: CASSLGSETQYF
CDR3nt: TGTGCCAGCAGCTTAGGTTCGGAGACCCAGTACTTC